The 7 T cell receptor beta chains listed next were all sequenced from one sample in a study of T cells after yellow fever vaccination. Using its own MiXCR run on the 5' RACE reads, TCRdb lists one record per CDR3 protein. In the table there are about 400,000 distinct CDR3 sequences, over 5% of which are singletons. The material was PBMCs, obtained 5 days after the yellow fever booster vaccination. Receptor source: a man aged 25-45 years who received the YFV17D yellow fever vaccine.

The chain couples TRBV20-1 to TRBJ2-1, with 8 bases identical to TRBD2. With 5 bases clipped from V and 1 base from J, the junction kept 10 bases outside the gene matches. Germline V gene lookup returns CDR1 DFQATT and CDR2 SNEGSKA (reference sequence). CDR3 length: 16 amino acids. CDR3 protein: CSADSGADGSYNEQFF. Written as DNA, the CDR3 is TGCAGTGCTGATAGCGGGGCGGATGGGTCCTACAATGAGCAGTTCTTC.

To note about this clonotype: This may be a read error: a much more frequent sequence differs by one nucleotide. V is TRBV12-3 or TRBV12-4 and J is TRBJ2-2; D uncertain. The CDR3 spans 13 residues. The CDR3 loop is CTSSSLNTGELFF. The CDR3 DNA is TGTACCAGCAGTTCACTTAACACCGGGGAGCTGTTTTTT.

This clonotype has at least ten counts. The CDR3 sequence: CASSLRGDGTDTQYF. As DNA, the CDR3 is TGTGCCAGCAGCTTAAGAGGGGACGGGACAGATACGCAGTATTTT. The gene calls are TRBV7-9 and TRBJ2-3; the D gene could be TRBD1 or TRBD2 (5 bases each). Germline V gene lookup returns CDR1 SEHNR and CDR2 FQNEAQ (reference sequence). The V end lost 2 bases, the J end lost 3 bases, and 12 bases lay between the germline ends. The CDR3 has 15 residues.

In this sample, this clonotype turned up a few times. CDR3 region: CASSVEAANQPQHF. The CDR3 DNA is TGTGCCAGCAGCGTAGAAGCGGCAAATCAGCCCCAGCATTTT. The chain uses TRBV9 and TRBJ1-5; D unclear. The V and J ends lost 0 bases and 4 bases respectively, with 8 bases between them. Per the germline V gene, CDR1 is SGDLS and CDR2 is YYNGEE. The CDR3 is made up of 14 amino acids.

This clonotype was seen more than once but under ten times. This sequence joins TRBV27 and TRBJ2-3, with 7 nucleotides matching TRBD2. V trimming: 6 bases; J trimming: 5 bases; junction bases outside the gene matches: 11. The CDR3 runs 15 residues. The V gene's germline CDR1 is MNHEY and CDR2 SMNVEV (reference sequence). This chain's CDR3 is CASRESGIVRDTQYF. Written as DNA, the CDR3 is TGTGCCAGCAGGGAGAGCGGGATCGTCAGAGATACGCAGTATTTT.

This clonotype was detected many times. V and J are TRBV27 and TRBJ1-2; weak D call: TRBD1 (6 bases). V lost 5 bases to trimming and J lost 0 bases, with 16 bases between them. Germline CDR1 is MNHEY and CDR2 is SMNVEV (reference sequence). The CDR3 sequence is 16 residues long. The CDR3 loop reads CASSTRQALSNYGYTF. CDR3 DNA sequence: TGTGCCAGCAGTACCCGACAGGCCCTATCTAACTATGGCTACACCTTC.

V gene TRBV5-4 combines with J gene TRBJ2-7, with a tentative D call TRBD1 (6 bases). V dropped 4 bases and J dropped 1 base, with 15 bases sitting between them. This CDR3 spans 15 amino acids. The V gene's germline CDR1 is SGHNT and CDR2 YYREEE (reference sequence). CDR3 DNA sequence: TGTGCCAGCAGCGACCAGGGGAAAGAATCCTACGAGCAGTACTTC. It specifies CASSDQGKESYEQYF.